A single sample gave rise to the 31 T cell receptor beta chains below, sequenced in a study of shared clonotypes between healthy human individuals. CD45RO-negative cells were positively selected for CCR7, leaving out terminally differentiated effector memory CD45RA+ cells. Repertoires were generated with immunoSEQ multiplex PCR, while TCRdb's copy carries only in-frame clones and drops some. The data show more than 2 million clones, with around 96% seen just once and 0.85% to 1.2% held by the top ten. The specimen sequenced was naive CD8+ T cells sorted from blood. These receptors were collected from a man aged 18-30 years in good health.

J is TRBJ2-1 and V is TRBV13; weak D call: TRBD2 (6 bases). This CDR3 region has 12 residues. Trimming took off 10 bases at V and 12 bases at J, with 19 bases between the two ends. Looked up from germline, CDR1 is PRHDT and CDR2 is FYEKMQ (reference sequence). The CDR3 DNA follows: TGTGCCACCAGGCTCGGTGGGGGGTCGCAGTTCTTC. This codes for CATRLGGGSQFF. The variable domain in full, completed from reference TRBV13 and TRBJ2-1, reads AAGVIQSPRHLIKEKRETATLKCYPIPRHDTVYWYQQGPGQDPQFLISFYEKMQSDKGSIPDRFSAQQFSDYHSELNMSSLELGDSALYFCATRLGGGSQFFGPGTRLTVL.

This chain uses TRBV13 with TRBJ2-2; 8 bases match TRBD1. V was clipped by 1 base and J by 1 base; unmatched bases: 2. The CDR3 loop spans 16 amino acids. Germline CDR1 is PRHDT and CDR2 is FYEKMQ (reference sequence). The CDR3 coding sequence is TGTGCCAGCAGCTTAGAAGGGACAGGGAACACCGGGGAGCTGTTTTTT. It translates to CASSLEGTGNTGELFF.

J is TRBJ1-2 and V is TRBV4-1; the D gene is possibly TRBD1 (6 bases). The CDR3 extends over 15 amino acids. Germline V gene lookup returns CDR1 MGHRA and CDR2 YSYEKL. The ends were cut back, 1 base at V and 9 bases at J, with 18 bases in the middle. The CDR3 reads CASSQVGGTLISYTF. The CDR3 DNA is TGCGCCAGCAGCCAAGTAGGGGGGACGTTAATTAGCTACACCTTC.

The chain couples TRBV6-1 to TRBJ2-5, with 8 bases aligning to TRBD2. Trimming at V came to 8 bases and at J to 5 bases, leaving 10 bases not matched to a gene. CDR1 and CDR2 (germline): MNHNS, SASEGT. The CDR3 runs to 14 residues. The CDR3, as DNA: TGTGCCAGCTCGGGTGTAGCGGGATATGAGACCCAGTACTTC. It translates to CASSGVAGYETQYF.

The rearrangement joins TRBV9 to TRBJ2-7, with a weak D call TRBD2 (6 bases). The V and J ends lost 2 bases and 5 bases respectively, with 11 bases between them. The CDR3 has 13 residues. Germline values: CDR1 SGDLS, CDR2 YYNGEE. The CDR3 nucleotides read TGTGCCAGCAGCGTGGAGGGAGCGGACGAGCAGTACTTC. This translates into CASSVEGADEQYF.

CDR3 bases: TGTGCCAGCAGTGACGGGGTTTACGAGCAGTACTTC. Protein: CASSDGVYEQYF. This chain connects TRBV6-5 to TRBJ2-7; D might be TRBD2 (5 bases). Germline loops: CDR1 MNHEY, CDR2 SVGAGI. CDR3 length: 12 amino acids. Deletions cut 5 bases from V and 4 bases from J, with 9 bases between.

This chain uses TRBV27 with TRBJ2-1; tentatively, D is TRBD1 or TRBD2 (5 bases each). The CDR3 contains 14 residues. V lost 5 bases and J 6 bases, leaving 14 bases between the germline ends. Germline-derived CDR1 and CDR2 are MNHEY and SMNVEV (reference sequence). The CDR3 DNA sequence: TGTGCCAGCAGTACCGGGGACGTCGCCAATGAGCAGTTCTTC. This codes for CASSTGDVANEQFF.

CDR3 sequence: CASSTTGDQRNEQFF. The CDR3 DNA is TGTGCCAGCAGCACGACAGGGGACCAACGGAATGAGCAGTTCTTC. The J gene is TRBJ2-1, the V gene TRBV7-2; 8 bases match TRBD1. Per the germline V gene, CDR1 is SGHTA and CDR2 is FQGNSA. J was trimmed by 7 bases and V by 5 bases; bases with no gene match: 10. This CDR3 spans 15 amino acids.

The chain joins TRBV20-1 to TRBJ2-7; no definite D call. V was pared by 2 bases and J by 6 bases, with 8 bases between. The CDR3 loop spans 11 amino acids. Germline V gene lookup returns CDR1 DFQATT and CDR2 SNEGSKA (reference sequence). CDR3 in amino acids: CSARYGSEQYF. CDR3 nucleotide sequence: TGCAGTGCTAGATACGGGTCCGAGCAGTACTTC.

The rearrangement joins TRBV27 to TRBJ2-7, with 9 bases identical to TRBD2. The CDR3 length is 17 residues. J was trimmed by 0 bases and V by 1 base; bases with no gene match: 7. Germline V gene lookup returns CDR1 MNHEY and CDR2 SMNVEV (reference sequence). The CDR3 bases are TGTGCCAGCAGTTTATTAGCGGGGGTTTCTAGCTCCTACGAGCAGTACTTC. This encodes CASSLLAGVSSSYEQYF.

The rearrangement joins TRBV28 to TRBJ2-2; the D is unclear. Trimming took off 2 bases at V and 4 bases at J, with 8 bases between the two ends. CDR1 and CDR2 (germline): MDHEN, SYDVKM. The CDR3 length is 14 residues. The CDR3: CASSLMGSTGELFF. CDR3 coding DNA: TGTGCCAGCAGTTTAATGGGCTCCACCGGGGAGCTGTTTTTT.

The rearrangement links TRBV7-2 to TRBJ2-1; tentative D call: TRBD2 (6 bases). V was cut by 3 bases and J by 4 bases, with 10 bases left in between. Germline assignment: CDR1 SGHTA and CDR2 FQGNSA. CDR3 length equals 14 residues. Here the CDR3 reads CASSFIGGYNEQFF. Written as DNA, the CDR3 is TGTGCCAGCAGCTTTATCGGGGGTTACAATGAGCAGTTCTTC.

V is TRBV9 and J is TRBJ2-3; 10 bases are shared with TRBD2. Losses at the gene ends were 3 bases for V and 3 bases for J; bases not matched to a gene: 10. CDR1 is SGDLS, CDR2 YYNGEE, per germline. This CDR3 is 17 amino acids long. The CDR3 region is CASSDHDSGRWTDTQYF. The CDR3 nucleotides read TGTGCCAGCAGCGACCACGATAGCGGGAGGTGGACAGATACGCAGTATTTT.

The chain recombines TRBV28 with TRBJ1-3; 7 bases are a match to TRBD1. CDR3 length equals 14 residues. The germline CDR1 and CDR2 sequences are MDHEN and SYDVKM. Losses at the gene ends were 8 bases for V and 0 bases for J; bases not matched to a gene: 4. The CDR3 DNA sequence: TGTGCCAGCGGGGGACAGCTCTCTGGAAACACCATATATTTT. Translated, it gives CASGGQLSGNTIYF. The complete variable domain, with remaining parts taken from reference TRBV28 and TRBJ1-3, reads DVKVTQSSRYLVKRTGEKVFLECVQDMDHENMFWYRQDPGLGLRLIYFSYDVKMKEKGDIPEGYSVSREKKERFSLILESASTNQTSMYLCASGGQLSGNTIYFGEGSWLTVV.

The gene calls are TRBV27 and TRBJ2-2; the match to TRBD1 covers 9 bases. Germline values: CDR1 MNHEY, CDR2 SMNVEV (reference sequence). CDR3 length equals 15 residues. V lost 6 bases and J lost 4; bases outside the gene matches: 6. Here the CDR3 reads CASSRDRAATGELFF. In DNA form, the CDR3 reads TGTGCCAGCAGCAGGGACAGGGCGGCCACCGGGGAGCTGTTTTTT.

V gene TRBV25-1 combines with J gene TRBJ2-5, with TRBD1 matching over 8 bases. The CDR3 contains 15 residues. Germline-derived CDR1 and CDR2 are MGHDK and SYGVNS. V shed 6 bases, J shed 3 bases, and the junction held 9 bases outside the gene matches. The CDR3 bases are TGTGCCAGCAGATCGGACAGGGAAAGTGAAGAGACCCAGTACTTC. Its protein product is CASRSDRESEETQYF.

V usage is TRBV5-1 and J usage is TRBJ2-7; 7 bases align to TRBD2. V was pared by 4 bases and J by 4 bases, with 11 bases of the junction left unmatched. The CDR3 has 15 amino acids. Looked up from germline, CDR1 is SGHRS and CDR2 is YFSETQ. The CDR3 DNA sequence: TGCGCCAGCAGCCTATTTGCGGCGGGGGAGTACGAGCAGTACTTC. Amino acids: CASSLFAAGEYEQYF.

The V gene is TRBV11-2, the J gene TRBJ1-4; D gene unclear. CDR1 is SGHAT and CDR2 is FQNNGV in the germline V gene. V lost 0 bases and J 6 bases, leaving 14 bases between the germline ends. The CDR3 runs to 16 residues. The CDR3 is CASSLEWARQDEKLFF. The CDR3 DNA is TGTGCCAGCAGCTTAGAATGGGCCAGGCAAGATGAAAAACTGTTTTTT.

This clone came up once. The rearrangement links TRBV9 to TRBJ2-1; unclear D gene. In germline, CDR1 is SGDLS, CDR2 YYNGEE. V shed 4 bases and J shed 0 bases, with 8 bases lying between them. The CDR3 has 14 amino acids. Here the CDR3 DNA reads TGTGCCAGCAGCCCAACGAGCTCCTACAATGAGCAGTTCTTC. Its translation is CASSPTSSYNEQFF.

This clone came up once. The chain recombines TRBV28 with TRBJ1-2; 7 nucleotides agree with TRBD1. The trim removed 7 bases at V and 2 bases at J, leaving 13 bases unmatched. The length of the CDR3 is 16 residues. In germline, CDR1 is MDHEN, CDR2 SYDVKM. CDR3 DNA: TGTGCCAGCAAGGCATCCTCAGGGGGATACAACTATGGCTACACCTTC. It is translated as CASKASSGGYNYGYTF.

The chain combines TRBV11-2 with TRBJ1-4; tentative D call: TRBD1 (6 bases). The V and J ends lost 5 bases and 3 bases respectively, with 13 bases between them. CDR1 and CDR2 (germline): SGHAT, FQNNGV. This CDR3 comprises 15 residues. In DNA form, the CDR3 reads TGTGCCAGCAGCCCCGGACAGAATTCTAATGAAAAACTGTTTTTT. It codes for CASSPGQNSNEKLFF.

The gene calls are TRBV30 and TRBJ1-2, with TRBD1 matching 8 bases. Germline-derived CDR1 and CDR2 are GTSNPN and SVGIG (reference sequence). The CDR3 extends over 15 amino acids. The V and J ends lost 4 bases and 0 bases, in that order; junction bases with no gene match: 7. CDR3 in amino acids: CAWTPGTGANYGYTF. CDR3 bases: TGTGCCTGGACCCCCGGGACAGGAGCTAACTATGGCTACACCTTC.

The chain recombines TRBV28 with TRBJ1-1; the D is unclear. Trimming stripped 2 bases from V and 5 bases from J, with 12 bases between. The CDR3 loop spans 14 amino acids. Germline V gene lookup returns CDR1 MDHEN and CDR2 SYDVKM. CDR3 loop: CASSLGQRRTEAFF. CDR3 nucleotides: TGTGCCAGCAGTTTAGGTCAGAGGAGGACTGAAGCTTTCTTT.

The chain links TRBV30 to TRBJ1-6; D might be TRBD1 (6 bases). This CDR3 contains 17 residues. CDR1 and CDR2 from the germline V gene are GTSNPN and SVGIG (reference sequence). Deletions cut 2 bases from V and 0 bases from J, with 14 bases between. The CDR3 nucleotides are TGTGCCTGGAGTAGCACAGGGCAGGTCTCCTATAATTCACCCCTCCACTTT. Protein sequence: CAWSSTGQVSYNSPLHF.

The chain employs TRBV19 and TRBJ2-1; D is unclear. This CDR3 has 13 residues. V shed 2 bases and J shed 4 bases, with 6 bases lying between them. In germline, CDR1 is LNHDA, CDR2 SQIVND (reference sequence). CDR3 in amino acids: CASSIKGYNEQFF. In DNA, the CDR3 is TGTGCCAGTAGTATAAAAGGGTACAATGAGCAGTTCTTC.

The chain links TRBV2 to TRBJ2-5, with D perhaps matching TRBD2 (5 bases). CDR3 length: 14 amino acids. CDR1 SNHLY and CDR2 FYNNEI come from the germline V gene. V was shortened by 4 bases and J by 2 bases, with 11 bases between the two germline ends. This CDR3 is CASSVIGLQETQYF. CDR3 in DNA: TGTGCCAGCAGTGTTATAGGACTGCAAGAGACCCAGTACTTC.

The chain is built from TRBV6-5 and TRBJ2-5, with D perhaps matching TRBD1 (5 bases). Trimming pared 5 bases from V and 5 bases from J, leaving 15 bases between. Per the germline V gene, CDR1 is MNHEY and CDR2 is SVGAGI. CDR3 size: 14 residues. CDR3 residues: CASSADSGTETQYF. The CDR3 DNA reads TGTGCCAGCAGTGCTGACAGTGGTACGGAGACCCAGTACTTC.

This chain joins TRBV11-2 and TRBJ2-1; D not certain. Germline CDR1 and CDR2: SGHAT and FQNNGV. The CDR3 contains 14 residues. V was pared by 1 base and J by 6 bases, with 10 bases between. The CDR3 spells CASSLVGSSNEQFF. The CDR3 bases are TGTGCCAGCAGCTTAGTCGGCTCCAGCAATGAGCAGTTCTTC.

This chain uses TRBV13 with TRBJ2-3; D gene ambiguous. The CDR3 is 12 residues long. The germline V gene has CDR1 PRHDT and CDR2 FYEKMQ (reference sequence). Trimming removed 5 bases at V and 6 bases at J, with 9 bases between. CDR3: CASSSRSDTQYF. CDR3 DNA: TGTGCCAGCAGCAGTAGATCCGATACGCAGTATTTT.

As to this clone: The germline gene is not matched at one end of the junction; a read error may be the cause. The J gene is TRBJ2-7, the V gene TRBV6-1; D unclear. The CDR3 totals 14 residues. Germline V gene lookup returns CDR1 MNHNS and CDR2 SASEGT. The CDR3, as DNA: TGTGCCAGCAGTGAAGAAATCGGACCATACGGGCAGTACTTC. It is translated as CASSEEIGPYGQYF.

The gene calls are TRBV30 and TRBJ2-7; tentative D call: TRBD2 (5 bases). CDR3 length: 13 amino acids. Germline V lookup: CDR1 GTSNPN, CDR2 SVGIG (reference sequence). V lost 3 bases and J 1 base, leaving 10 bases between the germline ends. The CDR3 coding sequence is TGTGCCTGGAGAGGTCGGGGTTCCTACGAGCAGTACTTC. It is translated as CAWRGRGSYEQYF.